The sequence of this T cell receptor (beta chain) was determined in a study of CD8 T cells in Susac syndrome. Reverse transcription of roughly 0.5 to 1 ug RNA was carried out with random hexamers. The CDR3 of TCR beta was amplified by immunoSEQ multiplex PCR across 54 Vbeta and 13 Jbeta. MiXCR, run by TCRdb on the immunoSEQ multiplex PCR reads, gives a single entry per CDR3 protein. The table lists under 90,000 distinct CDR3 sequences, 85% to 95% of them singletons. The CDR3 covers 13 residues. The V end was cut by 7 bases, the J end by 2 bases, with 11 bases between. CDR1 and CDR2 from the germline V gene are LGHNT and FRNRAP.

The J gene is TRBJ1-2, the V gene TRBV12-5, with D possibly TRBD1 on 5 matching bases. Material: CD8+ T cells from PBMCs. The clonotype was recovered from a human donor with Susac syndrome. The CDR3 spells CASAPNRNYGYTF. In DNA, the CDR3 is TGTGCTAGTGCGCCGAACAGGAACTATGGCTACACCTTC.